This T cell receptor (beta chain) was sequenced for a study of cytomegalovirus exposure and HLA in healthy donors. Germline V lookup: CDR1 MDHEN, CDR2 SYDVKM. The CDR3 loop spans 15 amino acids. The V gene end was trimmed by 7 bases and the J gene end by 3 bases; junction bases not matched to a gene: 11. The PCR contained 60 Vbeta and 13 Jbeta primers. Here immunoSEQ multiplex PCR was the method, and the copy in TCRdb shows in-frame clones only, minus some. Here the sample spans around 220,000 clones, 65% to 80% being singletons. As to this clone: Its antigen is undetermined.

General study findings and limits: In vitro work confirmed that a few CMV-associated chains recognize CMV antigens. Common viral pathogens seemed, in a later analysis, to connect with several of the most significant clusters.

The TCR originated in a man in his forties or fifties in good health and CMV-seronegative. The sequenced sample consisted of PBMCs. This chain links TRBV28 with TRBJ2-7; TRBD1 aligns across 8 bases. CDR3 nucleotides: TGTGCCAGCACCGAGACAGGGGCCGAATTCTACGAGCAGTACTTC. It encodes CASTETGAEFYEQYF.